The next 20 T cell receptor beta chains were all read from a single sample in a study of shared clonotypes between healthy human individuals. Assay: immunoSEQ multiplex PCR; the TCRdb copy retains only in-frame clones and omits some. Among roughly 810,000 clones listed, roughly 96% were seen once. Naive CD8 populations comprised CD45RO-negative cells positively selected for CCR7, excluding terminally differentiated effector memory CD45RA+ cells. The sequenced sample was naive CD8+ T cells sorted from blood. Every receptor here comes from a man aged 30 to 45 in good health.

The gene calls are TRBV18 and TRBJ2-3; 9 bases align to TRBD2. This CDR3 is 14 amino acids long. V lost 5 bases, J lost 3 bases, and 3 bases stayed unmatched. Germline V gene sequence: CDR1 KGHSH, CDR2 LQKENI. CDR3 protein: CASSYAGGTDTQYF. DNA of the CDR3: TGTGCCAGCTCATACGCGGGAGGGACAGATACGCAGTATTTT.

The genes are TRBV10-1 and TRBJ2-3; D remains ambiguous. CDR1 is WNHNN and CDR2 is SYGVQD in the germline V gene (reference sequence). The V end lost 0 bases, the J end lost 2 bases, and 9 bases lay between the germline ends. The CDR3 consists of 15 residues. The CDR3 protein is CASSESNYHTDTQYF. The DNA for the CDR3 is TGCGCCAGCAGTGAGTCAAACTATCACACAGATACGCAGTATTTT.

This rearrangement joins TRBV10-1 to TRBJ2-7; D perhaps matches TRBD2 (5 bases). The CDR3 covers 15 residues. V was shortened by 3 bases and J by 2 bases, with 14 bases between the two germline ends. Germline V gene lookup returns CDR1 WNHNN and CDR2 SYGVQD (reference sequence). CDR3 loop: CASSDPQGGTYEQYF. The CDR3 DNA reads TGCGCCAGCAGTGATCCACAAGGAGGTACCTACGAGCAGTACTTC.

J is TRBJ2-3 and V is TRBV9; the D is unclear. The V and J ends lost 2 bases and 2 bases respectively, with 9 bases between them. The CDR3 consists of 14 residues. Germline V lookup: CDR1 SGDLS, CDR2 YYNGEE. The CDR3 spells CASSVSTITDTQYF. In DNA form, the CDR3 reads TGTGCCAGCAGCGTTTCTACGATCACAGATACGCAGTATTTT. The full variable domain, completed using reference TRBV9 and TRBJ2-3, is DSGVTQTPKHLITATGQRVTLRCSPRSGDLSVYWYQQSLDQGLQFLIQYYNGEERAKGNILERFSAQQFPDLHSELNLSSLELGDSALYFCASSVSTITDTQYFGPGTRLTVL.

CDR3 loop: CASSLWEGAREQYF. CDR3 sequence (DNA): TGTGCCAGCAGCTTGTGGGAGGGGGCAAGGGAGCAGTACTTC. V is TRBV5-5 and J is TRBJ2-7; tentatively, D is TRBD1 or TRBD2 (7 bases each). Between the trimmed V and J ends, which lost 1 base and 7 bases, there was a span of 15 bases. The CDR3 is made up of 14 amino acids. Germline assignment: CDR1 SGHKS and CDR2 YYEKEE (reference sequence).

The chain links TRBV5-1 to TRBJ2-2; 10 bases are a match to TRBD1. CDR3 length: 19 residues. The V gene's germline CDR1 is SGHRS and CDR2 YFSETQ. The J segment lost 4 bases and the V segment lost 0 bases, leaving 12 bases of the junction unmatched. The CDR3 sequence is CASSLVGTGVMKVTGELFF. The CDR3 nucleotides are TGCGCCAGCAGCTTGGTAGGGACAGGGGTAATGAAAGTCACCGGGGAGCTGTTTTTT.

The chain couples TRBV27 to TRBJ2-1, with 10 bases identical to TRBD2. Germline trimming cut 5 bases from V and 2 bases from J; bases unmatched to any gene: 3. Germline CDR1 is MNHEY and CDR2 is SMNVEV (reference sequence). The CDR3 is made up of 15 amino acids. The CDR3 region is CASSPTSGPYNEQFF. Written as DNA, the CDR3 is TGTGCCAGCAGTCCGACTAGCGGGCCCTACAATGAGCAGTTCTTC.

This clone was detected only once. J is TRBJ2-1 and V is TRBV7-8; D uncertain. Germline V gene lookup returns CDR1 SGHVS and CDR2 FQNEAQ. The V end lost 2 bases, the J end lost 4 bases, and 9 bases lay between the germline ends. This CDR3 is built from 14 residues. For the CDR3, the DNA is TGTGCCAGCAGCTTACCCCGGAATTACAATGAGCAGTTCTTC. This codes for CASSLPRNYNEQFF.

V usage is TRBV5-1 and J usage is TRBJ1-2; D is possibly TRBD1 (5 bases). The CDR3 extends over 15 amino acids. Germline V gene data show CDR1 as SGHRS and CDR2 as YFSETQ. Trimming shortened V by 2 bases and J by 1 base, and 12 bases separated the two germline ends. For the CDR3, the DNA is TGCGCCAGCAGCTTTCGATTGGACAATAACTATGGCTACACCTTC. Amino acids: CASSFRLDNNYGYTF.

In its sample, this clone was seen once. The chain has TRBV18 and TRBJ2-3; D tentatively fits TRBD1 or TRBD2 (5 bases each). The length of the CDR3 is 17 residues. Trimming cost V 3 bases and J 6 bases, with 22 bases left between them. CDR1 and CDR2 (germline): KGHSH, LQKENI. CDR3 loop: CASSPLEVRHEGDTQYF. The CDR3 nucleotides read TGTGCCAGCTCACCCCTGGAGGTACGACATGAGGGGGATACGCAGTATTTT.

This chain connects TRBV9 to TRBJ2-7, with TRBD1 identical over 9 bases. The CDR3 is 14 residues long. The V segment lost 4 bases and the J segment 5 bases; nucleotides outside the gene matches: 7. CDR1 and CDR2 from the germline V gene are SGDLS and YYNGEE. The CDR3 loop is CASSRTGGEDEQYF. CDR3 sequence (DNA): TGTGCCAGCAGCCGCACAGGGGGCGAAGACGAGCAGTACTTC.

The chain uses TRBV7-9 and TRBJ2-7, with 9 bases fitting TRBD1. Per the germline V gene, CDR1 is SEHNR and CDR2 is FQNEAQ (reference sequence). The junction had 11 bases not matched to a gene; V was cut back by 5 bases and J by 3 bases. The length of the CDR3 is 16 residues. The CDR3 nucleotides are TGTGCCAGCAGCCAGGGGCCCGGGACAGGGAGCTACGAGCAGTACTTC. It encodes CASSQGPGTGSYEQYF.

This clone was seen only once. V is TRBV7-9 and J is TRBJ2-7, with D unresolved. Germline values: CDR1 SEHNR, CDR2 FQNEAQ (reference sequence). Trimming stripped 4 bases from V and 5 bases from J, with 9 bases between. The CDR3 sequence is 12 residues long. The chain's CDR3 is CASSSSVNEQYF. Written as DNA, the CDR3 is TGTGCCAGCAGCTCTAGTGTGAACGAGCAGTACTTC.

The rearrangement links TRBV27 to TRBJ2-3; either TRBD1 or TRBD2 may fit D (5 bases each). V was shortened by 1 base and J by 1 base, with 12 bases between the two germline ends. Germline CDR1 and CDR2: MNHEY and SMNVEV (reference sequence). The CDR3 length is 16 residues. The CDR3 loop reads CASSLLQVGGTDTQYF. The CDR3 region has the DNA TGTGCCAGCAGTTTATTGCAGGTGGGGGGCACAGATACGCAGTATTTT.

The chain links TRBV28 to TRBJ2-7, with a possible D match to TRBD1 (5 bases). CDR3 length: 13 residues. The V end was cut by 3 bases, the J end by 3 bases, with 9 bases between. Germline V gene sequence: CDR1 MDHEN, CDR2 SYDVKM. The CDR3 loop is CASSFGQDYEQYF. The DNA for the CDR3 is TGTGCCAGCAGTTTCGGACAAGACTACGAGCAGTACTTC.

The V and J genes are TRBV5-1 and TRBJ2-2, with 14 bases aligning to TRBD2. Trimming removed 1 base from V and 1 base from J; junction bases left unmatched: 6. The CDR3 is 19 residues long. CDR1 is SGHRS, CDR2 YFSETQ, per germline. CDR3 loop: CASSLTLGLAGGNTGELFF. The CDR3 DNA reads TGCGCCAGCAGCTTGACCCTCGGACTAGCGGGAGGGAACACCGGGGAGCTGTTTTTT. Together with reference TRBV5-1 and TRBJ2-2, the CDR3 gives the full variable domain: KAGVTQTPRYLIKTRGQQVTLSCSPISGHRSVSWYQQTPGQGLQFLFEYFSETQRNKGNFPGRFSGRQFSNSRSEMNVSTLELGDSALYLCASSLTLGLAGGNTGELFFGEGSRLTVL.

The chain employs TRBV10-2 and TRBJ2-5; 9 positions agree with TRBD1. This CDR3 is 14 amino acids long. Germline trimming cut 8 bases from V and 4 bases from J; bases unmatched to any gene: 8. The V gene's germline CDR1 is WSHSY and CDR2 SAAADI. The CDR3 spells CASGTGSWRETQYF. The DNA of the CDR3 is TGCGCCAGCGGGACAGGGTCTTGGAGAGAGACCCAGTACTTC.

This sequence joins TRBV2 and TRBJ2-5, with D possibly matching TRBD2 (6 bases). Trimming took off 11 bases at V and 2 bases at J, with 12 bases between the two ends. Germline loops: CDR1 SNHLY, CDR2 FYNNEI. CDR3 length equals 12 residues. The CDR3 region is CAPGDRQETQYF. The CDR3 region has the DNA TGTGCCCCGGGAGATAGGCAAGAGACCCAGTACTTC.

The V call is TRBV6-5, the J call TRBJ2-7; 7 bases align to TRBD2. Germline assignment: CDR1 MNHEY and CDR2 SVGAGI. V dropped 5 bases and J dropped 2; count of bases not matched to a gene: 6. The CDR3 is 14 amino acids. DNA for the CDR3: TGTGCCAGCAGTCTTCGACTAGCCACCTACGAGCAGTACTTC. Amino acids: CASSLRLATYEQYF.

With respect to this clone: Distinct nucleotide sequences in the sample also encode this CDR3. This sequence joins TRBV4-3 and TRBJ2-1; D call uncertain. Between the trimmed V and J ends, which lost 3 bases and 4 bases, there was a span of 7 bases. Germline lookup yields CDR1 LGHNA and CDR2 YSLEER. There are 13 residues in the CDR3. Here the CDR3 reads CASSQGLYNEQFF. The CDR3 DNA is TGCGCCAGCAGCCAGGGCTTGTACAATGAGCAGTTCTTC.